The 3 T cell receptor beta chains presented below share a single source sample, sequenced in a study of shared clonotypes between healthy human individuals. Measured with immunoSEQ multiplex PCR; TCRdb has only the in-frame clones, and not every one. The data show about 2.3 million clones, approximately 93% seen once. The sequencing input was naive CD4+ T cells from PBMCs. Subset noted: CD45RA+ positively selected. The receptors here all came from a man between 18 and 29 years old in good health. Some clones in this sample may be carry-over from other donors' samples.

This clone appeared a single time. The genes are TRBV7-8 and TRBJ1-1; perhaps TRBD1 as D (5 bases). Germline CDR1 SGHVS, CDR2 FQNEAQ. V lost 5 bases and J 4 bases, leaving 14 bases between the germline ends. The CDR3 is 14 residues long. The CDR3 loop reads CASSQLPGGTEAFF. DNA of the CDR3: TGTGCCAGCAGCCAACTCCCGGGGGGCACTGAAGCTTTCTTT.

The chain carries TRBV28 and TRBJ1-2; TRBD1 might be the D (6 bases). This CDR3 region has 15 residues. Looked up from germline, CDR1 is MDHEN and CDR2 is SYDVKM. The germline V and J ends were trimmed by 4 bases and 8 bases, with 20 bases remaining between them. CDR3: CASSSPGGGGVGYTF. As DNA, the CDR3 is TGTGCCAGCAGTTCCCCAGGTGGAGGGGGGGTCGGCTACACCTTC.

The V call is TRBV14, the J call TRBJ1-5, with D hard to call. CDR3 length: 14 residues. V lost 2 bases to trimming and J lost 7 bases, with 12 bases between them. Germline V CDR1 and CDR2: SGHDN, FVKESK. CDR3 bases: TGTGCCAGCAGCCAAAGTGGGTTGCGACAGCCCCAGCATTTT. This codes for CASSQSGLRQPQHF.